This T cell receptor beta chain was recorded in a study of blood T cell repertoires in COVID-19. Across the whole study: PBMCs, B-cell-depleted T cells, or T cells provided the cDNA or gDNA that made up the material.

Trimming cost V 0 bases and J 2 bases; bases outside gene matches: 4. CDR1 is SGDLS, CDR2 YYNGEE, per germline. The CDR3 sequence is 16 residues long. Libraries were prepared by immunoSEQ multiplex PCR; TCRdb keeps only in-frame clonotypes and omits some of them. The table records tens of thousands of clones, roughly 71% of them present only once. J is TRBJ2-1 and V is TRBV9; TRBD2 matches 8 bases. The specimen sequenced was peripheral blood. The clonotype was recovered from a human donor in a cohort sampled during active COVID-19. CDR3 region: CASSVGGSGAYNEQFF. CDR3 in DNA: TGTGCCAGCAGCGTAGGGGGTAGCGGGGCCTACAATGAGCAGTTCTTC.